The sequence of this TCR beta chain was determined in a study of blood T cell repertoires in COVID-19. Libraries were prepared by immunoSEQ multiplex PCR; TCRdb keeps only in-frame clonotypes and omits some of them. This table holds some 250,000 clones, approximately 91% found once. Germline values: CDR1 SGHRS, CDR2 YFSETQ. This CDR3 comprises 14 residues. Trimming left V 1 base short and J 4 bases short, with 11 bases between. In assigning cohorts, the study relied on participant-reported clinical history. This chain uses TRBV5-1 with TRBJ1-1; D uncertain. The receptor's source is a human donor in a cohort exposed to, infected with or recovered from COVID-19 (not recorded which). The donor label of this sample is uncertain. Sequencing was carried out using PBMCs or T cells enriched from blood (not recorded which). The CDR3 sequence is CASSLNSGSTEAFF. For the CDR3, the DNA is TGCGCCAGCAGCTTGAACTCAGGATCCACTGAAGCTTTCTTT.